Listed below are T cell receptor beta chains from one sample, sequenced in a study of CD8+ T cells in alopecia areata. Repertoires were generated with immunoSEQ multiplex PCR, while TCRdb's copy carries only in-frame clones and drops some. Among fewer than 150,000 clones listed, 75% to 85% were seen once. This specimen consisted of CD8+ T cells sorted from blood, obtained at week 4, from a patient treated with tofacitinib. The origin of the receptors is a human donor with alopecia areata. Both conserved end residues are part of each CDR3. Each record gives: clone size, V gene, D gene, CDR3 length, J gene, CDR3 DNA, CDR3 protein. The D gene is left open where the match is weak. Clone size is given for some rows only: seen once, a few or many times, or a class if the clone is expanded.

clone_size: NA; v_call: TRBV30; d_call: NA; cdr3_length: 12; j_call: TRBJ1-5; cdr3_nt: TGTGCCTGGAGTGGACAGTCTGAGCCCCAGCATTTT; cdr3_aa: CAWSGQSEPQHF
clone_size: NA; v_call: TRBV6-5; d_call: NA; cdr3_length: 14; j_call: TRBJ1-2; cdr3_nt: TGTGCCAGCAGTTACTCCACAGATCTTTATGGCTACACCTTC; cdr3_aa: CASSYSTDLYGYTF
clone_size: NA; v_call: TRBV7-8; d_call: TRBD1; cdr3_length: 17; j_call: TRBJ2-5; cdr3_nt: TGTGCCAGCAGCTTATCGGGACAGGGGTCTCGGGGCGAGACCCAGTACTTC; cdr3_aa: CASSLSGQGSRGETQYF
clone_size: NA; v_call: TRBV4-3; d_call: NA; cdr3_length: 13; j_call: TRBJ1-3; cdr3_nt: TGCGCCAGCAGCCAAGATAGAGGAAACACCATATATTTT; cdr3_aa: CASSQDRGNTIYF
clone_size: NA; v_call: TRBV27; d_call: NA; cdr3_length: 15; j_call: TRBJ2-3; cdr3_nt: TGTGCCAGCTCGGTTGGGCAGGGGAACACAGATACGCAGTATTTT; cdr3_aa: CASSVGQGNTDTQYF
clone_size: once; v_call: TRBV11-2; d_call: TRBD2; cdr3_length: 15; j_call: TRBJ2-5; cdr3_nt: TGTGCCAGCAGCTCCGGACTAGCGGGAGAAGAGACCCAGTACTTC; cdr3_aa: CASSSGLAGEETQYF
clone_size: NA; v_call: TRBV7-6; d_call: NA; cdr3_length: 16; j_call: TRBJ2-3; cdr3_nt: TGTGCCAGCAGCCGGGGAGACGGCGGGGTCGGGCGGGGGCAGTATTTT; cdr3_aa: CASSRGDGGVGRGQYF
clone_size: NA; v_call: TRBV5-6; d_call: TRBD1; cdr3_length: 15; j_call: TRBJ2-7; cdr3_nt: TGTGCCAGCAGCTCTGGACAGGGAATTTTATACGAGCAGTACTTC; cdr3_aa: CASSSGQGILYEQYF
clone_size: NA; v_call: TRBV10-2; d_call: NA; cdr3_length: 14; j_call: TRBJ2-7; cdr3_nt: TGCGCCAGCAGTGAGGGTAGGGTCCTTCGGGAGCAGTACTTC; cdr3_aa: CASSEGRVLREQYF
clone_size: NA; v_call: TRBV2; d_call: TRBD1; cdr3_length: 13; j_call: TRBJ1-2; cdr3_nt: TGTGCCAGCGGACAGGGGGCTTCTGAGGGCTACACCTTC; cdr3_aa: CASGQGASEGYTF
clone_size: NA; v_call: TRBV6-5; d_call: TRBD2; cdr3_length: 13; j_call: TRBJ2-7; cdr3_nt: TGTGCCAGCAGTCCGGGGGGTCCCTACGAGCAGTACTTC; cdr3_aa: CASSPGGPYEQYF
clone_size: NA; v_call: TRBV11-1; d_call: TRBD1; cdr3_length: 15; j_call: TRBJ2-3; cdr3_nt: TGTGCCAGCAGCTACGGGACAGGGGCCGGGGATACGCAGTATTTT; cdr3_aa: CASSYGTGAGDTQYF
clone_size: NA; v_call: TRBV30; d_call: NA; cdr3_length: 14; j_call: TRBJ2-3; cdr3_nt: TGTGCCTGGACGCCGGGAACCCTTACTGGATCGCAGTATTTT; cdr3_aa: CAWTPGTLTGSQYF
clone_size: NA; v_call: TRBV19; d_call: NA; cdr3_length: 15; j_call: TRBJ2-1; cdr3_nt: TGTGCCAGTAGGGGAACAGAGGGGTTTGACAATGAGCAGTTCTTC; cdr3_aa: CASRGTEGFDNEQFF
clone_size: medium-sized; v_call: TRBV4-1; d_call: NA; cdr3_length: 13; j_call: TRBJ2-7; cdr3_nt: TGCGCCAGCAGCATAGCCTTCTCCTACGAGCAGTACTTC; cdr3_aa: CASSIAFSYEQYF
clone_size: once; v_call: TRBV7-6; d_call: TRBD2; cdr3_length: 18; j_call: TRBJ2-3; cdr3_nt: TGTGCCAGCAGCTTAGCTAGACGAGCGGGGCTGGTCACAGATACGCAGTATTTT; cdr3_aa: CASSLARRAGLVTDTQYF
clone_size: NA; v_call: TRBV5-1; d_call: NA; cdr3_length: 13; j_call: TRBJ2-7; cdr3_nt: TGCGCCAGCAGCTTCGGGGTTGGCTACGAGCAGTACTTC; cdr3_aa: CASSFGVGYEQYF
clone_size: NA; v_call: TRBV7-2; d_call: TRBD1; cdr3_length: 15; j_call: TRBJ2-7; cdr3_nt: TGTGCCAGCAGCGGAAAGAGACAGGGGCTGAGCGAGCAGTACTTC; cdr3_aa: CASSGKRQGLSEQYF
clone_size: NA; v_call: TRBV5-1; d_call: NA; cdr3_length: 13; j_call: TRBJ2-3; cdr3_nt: TGCGCCAGCATGTCTACCCACACAGATACGCAGTATTTT; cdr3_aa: CASMSTHTDTQYF
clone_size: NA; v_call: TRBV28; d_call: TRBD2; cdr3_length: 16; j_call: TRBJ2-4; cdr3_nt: TGTGCCAGCAGTTTAGGACTAGCGGGGGGGCGCAACATTCAGTACTTC; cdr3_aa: CASSLGLAGGRNIQYF
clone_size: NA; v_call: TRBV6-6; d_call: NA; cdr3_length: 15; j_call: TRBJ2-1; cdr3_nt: TGTGCCAGCAGTTACCGTCTTGGGCGGAACAATGAGCAGTTCTTC; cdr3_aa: CASSYRLGRNNEQFF
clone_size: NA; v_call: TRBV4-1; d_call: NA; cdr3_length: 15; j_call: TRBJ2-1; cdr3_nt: TGCGCCAGCAGCCCCCGGGACAACTCCTACAATGAGCAGTTCTTC; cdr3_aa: CASSPRDNSYNEQFF
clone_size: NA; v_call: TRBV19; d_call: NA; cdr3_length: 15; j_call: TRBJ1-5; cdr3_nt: TGTGCCAGTAGGATGCAGGGCTTTAGCAATCAGCCCCAGCATTTT; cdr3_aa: CASRMQGFSNQPQHF
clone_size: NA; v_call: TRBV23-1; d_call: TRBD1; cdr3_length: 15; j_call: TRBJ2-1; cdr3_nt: TGCGCCAGCAGTCGCCGGGACAGGGGGTACAATGAGCAGTTCTTC; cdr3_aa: CASSRRDRGYNEQFF
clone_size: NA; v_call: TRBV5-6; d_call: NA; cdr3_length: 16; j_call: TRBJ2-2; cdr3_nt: TGTGCCAGCAGCTTGCAGGGAAGGGGTCTCACCGGGGAGCTGTTTTTT; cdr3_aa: CASSLQGRGLTGELFF
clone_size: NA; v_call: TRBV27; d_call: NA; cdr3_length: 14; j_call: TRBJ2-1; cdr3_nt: TGTGCCAGCAGTTTCCAGGGGACGGCCAATGAGCAGTTCTTC; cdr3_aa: CASSFQGTANEQFF
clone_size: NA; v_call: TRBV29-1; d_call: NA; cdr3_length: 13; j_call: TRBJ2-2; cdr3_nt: TGCAGCTCCACTACCCCGAACACCGGGGAGCTGTTTTTT; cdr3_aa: CSSTTPNTGELFF
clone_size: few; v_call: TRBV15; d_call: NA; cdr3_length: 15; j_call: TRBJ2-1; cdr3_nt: TGTGCCACCAGCACGACACAGGGCCCCCACAATGAGCAGTTCTTC; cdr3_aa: CATSTTQGPHNEQFF
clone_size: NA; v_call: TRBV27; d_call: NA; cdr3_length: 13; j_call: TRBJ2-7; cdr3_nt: TGTGCCAGCAGTTTTAGCCCCTTCTACGAGCAGTACTTC; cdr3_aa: CASSFSPFYEQYF
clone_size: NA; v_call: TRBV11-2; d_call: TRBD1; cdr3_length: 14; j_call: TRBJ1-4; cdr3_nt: TGTGCCAGCAGCTTAGGCCGGACAGGTCCAAGGGTGTTTTTT; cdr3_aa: CASSLGRTGPRVFF
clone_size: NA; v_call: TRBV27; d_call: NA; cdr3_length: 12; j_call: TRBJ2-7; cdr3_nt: TGTGCCAGCAGAGCGTACTCCTACGAGCAGTACTTC; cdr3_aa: CASRAYSYEQYF
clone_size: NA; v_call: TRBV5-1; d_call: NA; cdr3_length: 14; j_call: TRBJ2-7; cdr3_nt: TGCGCCAGCAGCTTACCGGGGGACTTCTACGAGCAGTACTTC; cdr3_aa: CASSLPGDFYEQYF
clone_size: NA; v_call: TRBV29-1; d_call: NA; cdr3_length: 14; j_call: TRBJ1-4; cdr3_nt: TGCAGCGTTGAATTGAGAAGGGAGGATGAAAAACTGTTTTTT; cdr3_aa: CSVELRREDEKLFF
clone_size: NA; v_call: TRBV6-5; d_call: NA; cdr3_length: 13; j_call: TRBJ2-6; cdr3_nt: TGTGCCAGCATGCAGTGGACCGCCAACGTCCTGACTTTC; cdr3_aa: CASMQWTANVLTF
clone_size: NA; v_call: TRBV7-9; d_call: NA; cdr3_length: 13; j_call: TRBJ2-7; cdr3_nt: TGTGCCAGCAGCCTCCGGACCCGAGGGGAGCAGTACTTC; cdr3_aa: CASSLRTRGEQYF
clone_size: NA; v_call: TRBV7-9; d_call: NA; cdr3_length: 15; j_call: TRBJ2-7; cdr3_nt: TGTGCCAGCAGCTTACCTTCGGCAGGCTCCTACGAGCAGTACTTC; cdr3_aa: CASSLPSAGSYEQYF